A selection of T cell receptor beta chains follows, all from one sample in a study of T cell changes during pregnancy in multiple sclerosis. Repertoires were generated with immunoSEQ multiplex PCR, while TCRdb's copy carries only in-frame clones and drops some. This sample has 40,000 to 55,000 clones, with approximately 90% found just once. The sequenced sample was CD8+ T cells from peripheral blood mononuclear cells, obtained in the second trimester of pregnancy. The receptors derive from a female donor with multiple sclerosis, enrolled in a pregnancy study. Both conserved end residues are part of each CDR3. A D gene is named only where the DNA matches it firmly.

J: TRBJ1-2; D: -; V: TRBV30; CDR3: CAGPRGYYGYTF; DNA: TGTGCCGGGCCTCGAGGGTACTATGGCTACACCTTC
J: TRBJ1-2; D: -; V: TRBV19; CDR3: CASSGGDFSANYGYTF; DNA: TGTGCCAGTAGTGGAGGGGATTTTTCAGCTAACTATGGCTACACCTTC
J: TRBJ1-1; D: -; V: TRBV30; CDR3: CAWSTGQNTEAFF; DNA: TGTGCCTGGAGTACGGGACAGAACACTGAAGCTTTCTTT
J: TRBJ2-1; D: TRBD2; V: TRBV6-5; CDR3: CASSYSSSGGNEQFF; DNA: TGTGCCAGCAGTTACTCGTCTAGCGGGGGCAATGAGCAGTTCTTC
J: TRBJ1-1; D: TRBD1; V: TRBV7-9; CDR3: CASSFPGQGVWAVNTEAFF; DNA: TGTGCCAGCAGCTTTCCGGGACAGGGTGTTTGGGCGGTGAACACTGAAGCTTTCTTT
J: TRBJ2-3; D: -; V: TRBV7-3; CDR3: CASGQFTPEGLTDTQYF; DNA: TGTGCCAGCGGACAATTTACACCGGAGGGTCTCACAGATACGCAGTATTTT
J: TRBJ2-7; D: -; V: TRBV2; CDR3: CASSAPVSLSYEQYF; DNA: TGTGCCAGCAGTGCCCCCGTTTCCCTTTCCTACGAGCAGTACTTC
J: TRBJ2-7; D: -; V: TRBV2; CDR3: CASKWRSSYEQYF; DNA: TGTGCCAGCAAGTGGAGGAGCTCCTACGAGCAGTACTTC
J: TRBJ1-5; D: -; V: TRBV13; CDR3: CASSAGGQPQHF; DNA: TGTGCCAGCAGCGCCGGGGGGCAGCCCCAGCATTTT
J: TRBJ1-2; D: TRBD1; V: TRBV29-1; CDR3: CSVAGGMGYTF; DNA: TGCAGCGTTGCAGGGGGCATGGGCTACACCTTC
J: TRBJ1-1; D: TRBD1; V: TRBV6-1; CDR3: CASTLDRGNTEAFF; DNA: TGTGCCAGCACCCTGGACAGGGGGAACACTGAAGCTTTCTTT
J: TRBJ1-1; D: TRBD1; V: TRBV27; CDR3: CASSLGTGWEAFF; DNA: TGTGCCAGCAGTTTGGGGACAGGGTGGGAAGCTTTCTTT
J: TRBJ1-2; D: -; V: TRBV27; CDR3: CASSLIPQDLRGYTF; DNA: TGTGCCAGCAGTTTAATCCCACAGGACCTTAGGGGCTACACCTTC
J: TRBJ2-7; D: TRBD1; V: TRBV27; CDR3: CASSPLTGTHEQYF; DNA: TGTGCCAGCAGTCCCCTGACAGGGACCCACGAGCAGTACTTC
J: TRBJ2-7; D: TRBD2; V: TRBV19; CDR3: CASSERGFSYEQYF; DNA: TGTGCCAGTAGCGAGCGGGGGTTCTCCTACGAGCAGTACTTC
J: TRBJ1-3; D: TRBD1; V: TRBV28; CDR3: CASSFRDRGPGNTIYF; DNA: TGTGCCAGCAGTTTCCGGGACAGGGGTCCGGGAAACACCATATATTTT
J: TRBJ2-1; D: -; V: TRBV5-6; CDR3: CASSLGGEQFF; DNA: TGTGCCAGCAGTTTAGGGGGTGAGCAGTTCTTC
J: TRBJ2-7; D: TRBD1; V: TRBV4-3; CDR3: CASSQDKTGAYYEQYF; DNA: TGCGCCAGCAGCCAAGACAAAACAGGGGCATATTACGAGCAGTACTTC
J: TRBJ2-1; D: TRBD1; V: TRBV13; CDR3: CASSSDRGLGNEQFF; DNA: TGTGCCAGCAGCTCGGACAGGGGGCTAGGGAATGAGCAGTTCTTC
J: TRBJ1-2; D: -; V: TRBV18; CDR3: CASSPPFGTGKFFYGYTF; DNA: TGTGCCAGCTCACCACCCTTCGGAACAGGGAAGTTTTTCTATGGCTACACCTTC
J: TRBJ2-7; D: -; V: TRBV5-6; CDR3: CASSLGGSEQYF; DNA: TGTGCCAGCAGCCTCGGAGGGAGCGAGCAGTACTTC
J: TRBJ2-5; D: -; V: TRBV7-9; CDR3: CASNGGGRRETQYF; DNA: TGTGCCAGCAACGGAGGAGGGCGTCGTGAGACCCAGTACTTC
J: TRBJ2-1; D: -; V: TRBV11-3; CDR3: CASSPSAGSSYNEQFF; DNA: TGTGCCAGCAGCCCTAGCGCGGGAAGCTCCTACAATGAGCAGTTCTTC